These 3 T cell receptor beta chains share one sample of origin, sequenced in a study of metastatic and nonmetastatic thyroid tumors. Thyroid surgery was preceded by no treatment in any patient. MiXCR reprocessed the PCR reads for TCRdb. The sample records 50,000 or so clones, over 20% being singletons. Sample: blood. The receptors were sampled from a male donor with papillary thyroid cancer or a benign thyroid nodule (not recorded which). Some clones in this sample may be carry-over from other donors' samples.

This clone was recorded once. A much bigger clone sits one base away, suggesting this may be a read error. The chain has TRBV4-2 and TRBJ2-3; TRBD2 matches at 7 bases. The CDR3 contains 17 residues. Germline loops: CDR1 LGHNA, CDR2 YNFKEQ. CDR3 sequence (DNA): TGTGCCAGCAGCAAAGAAACGGTGCCTAGTGGGGGGGATACGCAGTATTTC. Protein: CASSKETVPSGGDTQYF.

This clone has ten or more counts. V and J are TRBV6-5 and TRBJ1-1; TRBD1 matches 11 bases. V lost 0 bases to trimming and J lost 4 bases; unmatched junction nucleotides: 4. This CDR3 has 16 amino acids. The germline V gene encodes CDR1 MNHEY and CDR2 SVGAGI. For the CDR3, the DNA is TGTGCCAGCAGTTACTCGATCGGGACAGGGGGCACTGAAGCTTTCTTT. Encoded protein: CASSYSIGTGGTEAFF.

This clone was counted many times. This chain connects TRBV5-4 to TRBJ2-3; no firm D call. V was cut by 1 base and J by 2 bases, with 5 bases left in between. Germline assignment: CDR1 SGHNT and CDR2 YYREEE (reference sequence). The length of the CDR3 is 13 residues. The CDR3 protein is CASSLKPTDTQYF. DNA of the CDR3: TGTGCCAGCAGCTTGAAGCCCACAGATACGCAGTATTTT.